The entry that follows covers one TCR beta chain sequence. This specimen belongs to a study of shared clonotypes between healthy human individuals. At deep level, the assay was performed. Data came from immunoSEQ multiplex PCR; TCRdb stores just in-frame clones and leaves some out. The profile shows over 2 million clones, about 95% of them singletons. This CDR3 region has 15 residues. J gave up 4 bases and V 0 bases, and 4 bases lay outside the gene matches. The germline CDR1 and CDR2 sequences are SGHRS and YFSETQ. The sequence derives from a man aged 18 to 30 in good health. The V gene is TRBV5-1, the J gene TRBJ2-3, with 8 bases identical to TRBD2. Sequencing was performed on naive CD4+ T cells sorted from blood. Subset defined: CD45RA+ positively selected. CDR3 residues: CASSLVAGSADTQYF. The CDR3 DNA reads TGCGCCAGCAGCTTGGTAGCGGGAAGTGCAGATACGCAGTATTTT.